This T cell receptor (beta chain) comes out of a study of identical twins. General study findings and limits: Within twin pairs, the out-of-frame alpha sequences they shared showed excess low generation probability. For out-of-frame beta sequences, excess twin sharing was weaker. For zero-insertion analyses, partial confounding could come from invariant MAIT and iNKT cells. Rather than following the same donors, the conclusions depended on cross-sectional statistical analysis.

In regard to this clonotype: Its antigen is not identified.

MiXCR was run by TCRdb on the 5' RACE reads, yielding one entry per CDR3 protein. Of some 500,000 distinct CDR3 sequences listed, 14% were seen once; the top ten hold approximately 1%. Germline loops: CDR1 MNHEY, CDR2 SVGAGI. The CDR3 loop spans 15 amino acids. Trimming pared 0 bases from V and 6 bases from J, leaving 14 bases between. These same records also appear under a second study, on yellow fever vaccine responses in identical twins.

The origin of this receptor is a woman between 18 and 29 years old in good health. The sample was CD4+ T cells sorted from blood. The V gene is TRBV6-5, the J gene TRBJ1-1; no clear D. This CDR3 is CASSYSRPSHAEAFF. CDR3 nucleotide sequence: TGTGCCAGCAGTTACTCTCGTCCTTCGCACGCTGAAGCTTTCTTT.